The 23 T cell receptor beta chains in this list originate from one sample, sequenced in a study of cytomegalovirus exposure and HLA in healthy donors. Some clones are missing from TCRdb's copy, which holds only in-frame ones; the method was immunoSEQ multiplex PCR. The table lists about 160,000 clones, about 96% of them singletons. Sample: PBMCs. Receptor source: a woman aged 18-35 years in good health and CMV-seronegative.

CDR3 loop: CASSPRGGASVNEQFF. In nucleotides, the CDR3 is TGTGCCAGCAGCCCCCGGGGGGGGGCCTCTGTGAATGAGCAGTTCTTC. The rearrangement joins TRBV7-9 to TRBJ2-1; 8 positions match TRBD2. The trim removed 5 bases at V and 7 bases at J, leaving 13 bases unmatched. CDR1 is SEHNR, CDR2 FQNEAQ, per germline (reference sequence). The CDR3 is 16 residues long. The complete variable domain, with remaining parts taken from reference TRBV7-9 and TRBJ2-1, reads DTGVSQNPRHKITKRGQNVTFRCDPISEHNRLYWYRQTLGQGPEFLTYFQNEAQLEKSRLLSDRFSAERPKGSFSTLEIQRTEQGDSAMYLCASSPRGGASVNEQFFGPGTRLTVL.

V is TRBV29-1 and J is TRBJ2-5, with D tentatively TRBD1 (5 bases). The CDR3 runs 12 residues. Between the trimmed V and J ends, which lost 4 bases and 0 bases, there was a span of 6 bases. Germline-derived CDR1 and CDR2 are SQVTM and ANQGSEA. CDR3 nucleotide sequence: TGCAGCGTTGGACAGTACCAAGAGACCCAGTACTTC. Translation: CSVGQYQETQYF.

The genes are TRBV13 and TRBJ1-6, with 10 positions matching TRBD1. Germline V gene lookup returns CDR1 PRHDT and CDR2 FYEKMQ (reference sequence). The V and J ends lost 4 bases and 10 bases, in that order; junction bases with no gene match: 10. CDR3 size: 16 residues. As DNA, the CDR3 is TGTGCCAGCAGCTCTCGTGCCGGGACAGGGGACTCACCCCTCCACTTT. This codes for CASSSRAGTGDSPLHF.

The chain carries TRBV7-9 and TRBJ1-4; D is unclear. Deletions cut 5 bases from V and 0 bases from J, with 10 bases between. Looked up from germline, CDR1 is SEHNR and CDR2 is FQNEAQ (reference sequence). The CDR3 contains 15 residues. CDR3 sequence (DNA): TGTGCCAGCAGCGTAACAAGTACAACTAATGAAAAACTGTTTTTT. This encodes CASSVTSTTNEKLFF.

CDR3 coding DNA: TGTGCCAGAAGCCCAAACAATGAGCAGTTCTTC. This gives the protein CARSPNNEQFF. V usage is TRBV7-5 and J usage is TRBJ2-1; the table's D call, TRBD1, was not checked against the DNA. TRBV7-5 is annotated as a pseudogene. This CDR3 is built from 11 residues.

The CDR3 region has the DNA TGTGCCAGCAGTTTATCCCAAAAATCCTACGAGCAGTACTTC. Protein product: CASSLSQKSYEQYF. The J gene is TRBJ2-7, the V gene TRBV27; D is undetermined. CDR3 length equals 14 residues. CDR1 and CDR2 from the germline V gene are MNHEY and SMNVEV (reference sequence). V gave up 0 bases and J gave up 1 base, with 7 bases separating them.

The rearrangement links TRBV7-2 to TRBJ1-3; D is unclear. The V gene lost 5 bases and the J gene lost 4 bases, with 12 bases spanning the gap. The CDR3 loop spans 14 amino acids. Germline CDR1 is SGHTA and CDR2 is FQGNSA. CDR3 amino acids: CASSPAGKGNTIYF. CDR3 coding DNA: TGTGCCAGCAGCCCAGCGGGGAAGGGAAACACCATATATTTT. Full variable domain (missing parts from reference TRBV7-2 and TRBJ1-3): GAGVSQSPSNKVTEKGKDVELRCDPISGHTALYWYRQSLGQGLEFLIYFQGNSAPDKSGLPSDRFSAERTGGSVSTLTIQRTQQEDSAVYLCASSPAGKGNTIYFGEGSWLTVV.

This clone showed up just once. This chain connects TRBV6-6 to TRBJ1-2; a weak D match, TRBD1 (6 bases). Trimming left V 6 bases short and J 8 bases short, with 25 bases between. The CDR3 has 16 amino acids. Germline CDR1 is MNHNY and CDR2 is SVGAGI (reference sequence). This CDR3 reads CASRPSTGIGGFGYTF. As DNA, the CDR3 is TGTGCCAGCAGGCCCTCGACAGGCATTGGTGGTTTCGGCTACACCTTC.

This chain connects TRBV13 to TRBJ1-1, with a tentative D call TRBD1 (6 bases). V lost 5 bases and J lost 5, with 15 bases in between. There are 14 residues in the CDR3. The germline V gene encodes CDR1 PRHDT and CDR2 FYEKMQ (reference sequence). CDR3: CASSAGRGSTEAFF. CDR3 nucleotide sequence: TGTGCCAGCAGCGCAGGCAGGGGAAGTACTGAAGCTTTCTTT.

The gene calls are TRBV7-6 and TRBJ1-2; a weak D match, TRBD1 (6 bases). CDR1 and CDR2 from the germline V gene are SGHVS and FNYEAQ. Deletions cut 1 base from V and 6 bases from J, with 12 bases between. This CDR3 is 14 amino acids long. CDR3 sequence: CASSLESGADGYTF. CDR3 sequence (DNA): TGTGCCAGCAGCTTAGAGTCAGGGGCCGATGGCTACACCTTC.

The chain recombines TRBV19 with TRBJ1-2, with D tentatively TRBD1 (6 bases). This CDR3 is 15 amino acids long. Trimming took off 7 bases at V and 2 bases at J, with 17 bases between the two ends. The germline CDR1 and CDR2 sequences are LNHDA and SQIVND (reference sequence). This chain's CDR3 is CASNIGTRGNYGYTF. Written as DNA, the CDR3 is TGTGCCAGTAACATAGGGACCAGGGGAAACTATGGCTACACCTTC.

The V call is TRBV2, the J call TRBJ2-2; 10 nucleotides match TRBD2. The CDR3 covers 15 residues. Germline V gene sequence: CDR1 SNHLY, CDR2 FYNNEI. Trimming removed 6 bases from V and 1 base from J; junction bases left unmatched: 2. The CDR3 coding sequence is TGTGCCAGCAGGAGGACTAGCGGGAACACCGGGGAGCTGTTTTTT. Its protein product is CASRRTSGNTGELFF.

The chain has TRBV4-1 and TRBJ2-1; tentatively, D is TRBD2 (5 bases). With 1 base removed from V and 2 bases from J, the gap between germline ends came to 9 bases. The CDR3 is made up of 15 amino acids. CDR1 and CDR2 from the germline V gene are MGHRA and YSYEKL. The CDR3 region has the DNA TGCGCCAGCAGCCAAGCAGCGGCCCCCTACAATGAGCAGTTCTTC. Amino acids: CASSQAAAPYNEQFF.

The chain has TRBV7-2 and TRBJ2-7, with 7 bases aligning to TRBD2. From germline, CDR1 is SGHTA and CDR2 FQGNSA. CDR3 length: 16 residues. After removal of 1 base from V and 4 bases from J, the junction contained 10 bases not matched to a gene. The CDR3 bases are TGTGCCAGCAGCTTAGTAGCGGGCCCAGAGGAATACGAGCAGTACTTC. The encoded protein is CASSLVAGPEEYEQYF.

The chain links TRBV7-2 to TRBJ2-7, with 8 bases that match TRBD1. V was clipped by 4 bases and J by 3 bases; unmatched bases: 2. Germline lookup yields CDR1 SGHTA and CDR2 FQGNSA. The CDR3 is made up of 13 amino acids. The CDR3, as DNA: TGTGCCAGCAGCTGGGGACAGGACTACGAGCAGTACTTC. It encodes CASSWGQDYEQYF.

V usage is TRBV6-1 and J usage is TRBJ1-2, with D possibly being TRBD1 (5 bases). Germline CDR1 is MNHNS and CDR2 is SASEGT. V was trimmed by 7 bases and J by 1 base, leaving 13 bases between them. This CDR3 is built from 14 residues. DNA of the CDR3: TGTGCCAGCACCCTACCTCAGGGTAACTATGGCTACACCTTC. Encoded protein: CASTLPQGNYGYTF.

The V and J genes are TRBV21-1 and TRBJ2-7; the table's D call, TRBD1, was not checked against the DNA. TRBV21-1 is shown as a pseudogene. The CDR3 spans 18 residues. Here the CDR3 DNA reads TGTGCCAGCAGCAATTACAGGACAGGATCTACCTCGGCCTACGAGCAGTACTTC. Its translation is CASSNYRTGSTSAYEQYF.

The chain couples TRBV19 to TRBJ2-6; possibly TRBD1 for D (6 bases). This CDR3 is built from 17 residues. The ends were cut back, 3 bases at V and 0 bases at J, with 12 bases in the middle. Germline loops: CDR1 LNHDA, CDR2 SQIVND (reference sequence). CDR3 bases: TGTGCCAGTAGTATCGGTCCAGGGGCCTCTGGGGCCAACGTCCTGACTTTC. This translates into CASSIGPGASGANVLTF.

V and J are TRBV18 and TRBJ2-5, with D possibly TRBD2 on 6 matching bases. Per germline, CDR1 KGHSH and CDR2 LQKENI. The CDR3 totals 13 residues. Trimming stripped 9 bases from V and 1 base from J, with 12 bases between. CDR3 nucleotide sequence: TGTGCCAGTTCCCGGGGAGGCCAAGAGACCCAGTACTTC. Translated: CASSRGGQETQYF.

This chain connects TRBV30 to TRBJ1-1; 7 bases map to TRBD1. Trimming at V came to 2 bases and at J to 4 bases, leaving 1 base not matched to a gene. The CDR3 extends over 12 amino acids. The V gene's germline CDR1 is GTSNPN and CDR2 SVGIG (reference sequence). The CDR3 loop reads CAWSPGGTEAFF. CDR3 nucleotide sequence: TGTGCCTGGAGTCCAGGGGGCACTGAAGCTTTCTTT.

DNA for the CDR3: TGTGCCAGCAGTGAAAGGACAGGGGCAGGGCACTATGGCTACACCTTC. It encodes CASSERTGAGHYGYTF. The rearrangement links TRBV6-1 to TRBJ1-2; 9 bases are shared with TRBD1. The CDR3 covers 16 residues. Trimming took 2 bases from V and 3 from J; bases not matched to a gene: 7. CDR1 is MNHNS, CDR2 SASEGT, per germline.

The chain recombines TRBV18 with TRBJ1-2; 7 positions match TRBD1. Per the germline V gene, CDR1 is KGHSH and CDR2 is LQKENI. The CDR3 runs to 17 residues. Unmatched junction bases numbered 19, after V lost 6 bases and J lost 6 bases. CDR3 nucleotides: TGTGCCAGCTCGCCGAGCAACAGGGGCCCCGGATCGGATGGCTACACCTTC. It encodes CASSPSNRGPGSDGYTF.

The chain employs TRBV9 and TRBJ2-7; TRBD1 aligns across 8 bases. The J segment lost 0 bases and the V segment lost 2 bases, leaving 4 bases of the junction unmatched. This CDR3 has 15 amino acids. From germline, CDR1 is SGDLS and CDR2 YYNGEE. The CDR3 DNA is TGTGCCAGCAGCGTTACAGGGGGGTCCTCCTACGAGCAGTACTTC. Translating it yields CASSVTGGSSYEQYF.